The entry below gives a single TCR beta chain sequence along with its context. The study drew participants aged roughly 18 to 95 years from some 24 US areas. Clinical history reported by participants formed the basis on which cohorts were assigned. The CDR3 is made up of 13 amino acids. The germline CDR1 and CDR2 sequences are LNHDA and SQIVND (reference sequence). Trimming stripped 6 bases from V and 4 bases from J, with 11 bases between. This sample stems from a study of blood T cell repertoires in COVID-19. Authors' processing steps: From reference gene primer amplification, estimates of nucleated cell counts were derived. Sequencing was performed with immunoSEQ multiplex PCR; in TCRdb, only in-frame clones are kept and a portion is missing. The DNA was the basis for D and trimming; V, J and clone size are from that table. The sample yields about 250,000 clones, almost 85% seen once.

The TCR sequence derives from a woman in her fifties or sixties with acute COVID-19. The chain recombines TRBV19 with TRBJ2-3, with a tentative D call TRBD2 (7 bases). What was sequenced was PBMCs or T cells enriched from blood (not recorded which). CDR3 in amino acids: CASRGGGADTQYF. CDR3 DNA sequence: TGTGCCAGTAGAGGGGGGGGAGCAGATACGCAGTATTTT.